Below are 25 T cell receptor beta chains sequenced from a single sample in a study of blood T cells in healthy people across ages. Combining a sample-barcoded 5' primer with a J-beta primer mix, a second PCR ran for 7 to 11 cycles. TCRdb called the 5' RACE reads again in MiXCR, with one record for every CDR3 protein. The sample carries about 1.7 million distinct CDR3 sequences, 25% to 30% recorded once. The sequenced sample was blood. These receptors were collected from a woman in her thirties in good health.

This clonotype was counted a few times. The chain uses TRBV30 and TRBJ2-7; D gene uncertain. This CDR3 is built from 13 residues. V shed 2 bases and J shed 3 bases, with 11 bases lying between them. Germline V gene sequence: CDR1 GTSNPN, CDR2 SVGIG (reference sequence). The CDR3 DNA reads TGTGCCTGGAGTAGAGGCAACCTCTACGAGCAGTACTTC. It translates to CAWSRGNLYEQYF.

This clonotype was detected only a few times. The chain links TRBV20-1 to TRBJ2-1, with D maybe TRBD2 (6 bases). The CDR3 has 17 amino acids. Germline lookup yields CDR1 DFQATT and CDR2 SNEGSKA (reference sequence). The ends were cut back, 0 bases at V and 10 bases at J, with 25 bases in the middle. CDR3 sequence (DNA): TGCAGTGCTAGAGATCTCGCCTTGGGGGGTATATCCACAGAGCAGTTCTTC. This encodes CSARDLALGGISTEQFF.

This clonotype showed up just a few times. The chain uses TRBV6-5 and TRBJ2-4; 8 nucleotides align to TRBD2. The CDR3 consists of 18 residues. Looked up from germline, CDR1 is MNHEY and CDR2 is SVGAGI. With 5 bases clipped from V and 0 bases from J, the junction kept 12 bases outside the gene matches. The CDR3 sequence: CASSPSGGYSLAKNIQYF. In DNA, the CDR3 is TGTGCCAGCAGTCCCTCGGGGGGGTATTCCTTAGCCAAAAACATTCAGTACTTC.

This clonotype was counted only a few times. The rearrangement uses TRBV7-2 and TRBJ2-1; 8 bases match TRBD2. In germline, CDR1 is SGHTA, CDR2 FQGNSA. This CDR3 spans 16 amino acids. V was pared by 4 bases and J by 6 bases, with 11 bases of the junction left unmatched. This chain's CDR3 is CASSSQLGGRCNEQFF. The DNA of the CDR3 is TGTGCCAGCAGCTCCCAGCTTGGCGGGAGGTGCAATGAGCAGTTCTTC. Based on the CDR3 plus reference TRBV7-2 and TRBJ2-1, the full variable domain is GAGVSQSPSNKVTEKGKDVELRCDPISGHTALYWYRQSLGQGLEFLIYFQGNSAPDKSGLPSDRFSAERTGGSVSTLTIQRTQQEDSAVYLCASSSQLGGRCNEQFFGPGTRLTVL.

The chain carries TRBV2 and TRBJ2-3; D possibly corresponds to TRBD2 (6 bases). The CDR3 length is 14 residues. Trimming cost V 7 bases and J 1 base, with 12 bases left between them. The germline V gene encodes CDR1 SNHLY and CDR2 FYNNEI. The CDR3 is CASTRSGGTDTQYF. Here the CDR3 DNA reads TGTGCCAGCACCCGTAGCGGAGGCACAGATACGCAGTATTTT. Complete variable domain (other parts from reference TRBV2 and TRBJ2-3): EPEVTQTPSHQVTQMGQEVILRCVPISNHLYFYWYRQILGQKVEFLVSFYNNEISEKSEIFDDQFSVERPDGSNFTLKIRSTKLEDSAMYFCASTRSGGTDTQYFGPGTRLTVL.

The chain is built from TRBV5-1 and TRBJ1-1; D might be TRBD1 (5 bases). This CDR3 comprises 16 residues. Trimming took off 4 bases at V and 4 bases at J, with 20 bases between the two ends. Per germline, CDR1 SGHRS and CDR2 YFSETQ. In DNA form, the CDR3 reads TGCGCCAGCAGCGCTTCAGGGTCCAATGTCCCCACTGAAGCTTTCTTT. This translates into CASSASGSNVPTEAFF.

This clonotype appeared a few times. The V and J genes are TRBV21-1 and TRBJ2-1; the table names TRBD2, a call not compared with the DNA. TRBV21-1 is given as a pseudogene. This CDR3 has 19 residues. CDR3 loop: CASSKTGGKAHPSYNEQFF. CDR3 DNA sequence: TGTGCCAGCAGCAAAACGGGGGGTAAGGCCCACCCCTCCTACAATGAGCAGTTCTTC.

The gene calls are TRBV20-1 and TRBJ2-7, with D unresolved. Trimming pared 2 bases from V and 4 bases from J, leaving 9 bases between. CDR3 length: 12 residues. Germline loops: CDR1 DFQATT, CDR2 SNEGSKA (reference sequence). As DNA, the CDR3 is TGCAGTGCTAGAAACACGGAGTACGAGCAGTACTTC. Amino acids: CSARNTEYEQYF.

This clonotype showed up just a few times. The rearrangement joins TRBV6-5 to TRBJ1-4; D is uncertain. The CDR3 length is 19 residues. With 2 bases removed from V and 7 bases from J, the gap between germline ends came to 26 bases. The V gene's germline CDR1 is MNHEY and CDR2 SVGAGI. Here the CDR3 reads CASSYANLRGPRHSEKLFF. Written as DNA, the CDR3 is TGTGCCAGCAGTTACGCCAACTTAAGAGGGCCTCGGCACAGTGAAAAACTGTTTTTT.

There are a few counts of this clonotype. V usage is TRBV20-1 and J usage is TRBJ1-5; D is perhaps TRBD1 (5 bases). V shed 4 bases and J shed 0 bases, with 19 bases lying between them. The germline V gene encodes CDR1 DFQATT and CDR2 SNEGSKA (reference sequence). The CDR3 has 17 amino acids. This CDR3 reads CSATRTGDLFSNQPQHF. CDR3 sequence (DNA): TGCAGTGCTACGAGGACCGGGGACCTATTTAGCAATCAGCCCCAGCATTTT.

The rearrangement uses TRBV20-1 and TRBJ1-2; D gene uncertain. Germline V gene sequence: CDR1 DFQATT, CDR2 SNEGSKA (reference sequence). The CDR3 covers 12 residues. Trimming shortened V by 4 bases and J by 4 bases, and 10 bases separated the two germline ends. The CDR3 bases are TGCAGTGCTAACTACGGCCCCTATGGCTACACCTTC. Protein product: CSANYGPYGYTF.

The table lists this clonotype with many counts. The chain has TRBV12-3 or TRBV12-4 and TRBJ2-7; TRBD2 agrees at 11 bases. The V gene end was trimmed by 4 bases and the J gene end by 3 bases; junction bases not matched to a gene: 5. The CDR3 is 15 amino acids. CDR3 region: CASSSPGLAVYEQYF. For the CDR3, the DNA is TGTGCCAGCAGTTCGCCGGGACTAGCGGTCTACGAGCAGTACTTC.

As concerns this clonotype: This may come from a read error, since a much larger clone is one base off. The chain is built from TRBV15 and TRBJ2-5, with 7 bases identical to TRBD2. This CDR3 is 17 amino acids long. Unmatched junction bases numbered 19, after V lost 1 base and J lost 11 bases. From germline, CDR1 is LNHNV and CDR2 YYDKDF (reference sequence). The CDR3 region has the DNA TGTGCCACCAGCAGAGGAGCCCTAGCGGAGCGAGGAAATGAGCAGTACTTC. It is translated as CATSRGALAERGNEQYF. The variable domain in full, with the rest retrieved from reference TRBV15 and TRBJ2-5, is DAMVIQNPRYQVTQFGKPVTLSCSQTLNHNVMYWYQQKSSQAPKLLFHYYDKDFNNEADTPDNFQSRRPNTSFCFLDIRSPGLGDTAMYLCATSRGALAERGNEQYFGPGTRLLVL.

This sequence joins TRBV12-3 or TRBV12-4 and TRBJ2-3; 8 bases map to TRBD2. V lost 7 bases to trimming and J lost 6 bases; unmatched junction nucleotides: 6. The CDR3 totals 13 residues. CDR3 residues: CASKPGGPDTQYF. DNA of the CDR3: TGTGCCAGCAAACCGGGAGGGCCTGATACGCAGTATTTT.

This clonotype was picked up many times. CDR3 residues: CASRRSSGSYEQYF. The CDR3 DNA is TGTGCCAGCAGACGTTCTAGCGGGAGCTACGAGCAGTACTTC. The genes are TRBV7-7 and TRBJ2-7, with 10 bases fitting TRBD2. Looked up from germline, CDR1 is SSHAT and CDR2 is FNYEAQ (reference sequence). The V gene end was trimmed by 6 bases and the J gene end by 3 bases; junction bases not matched to a gene: 5. The CDR3 contains 14 residues.

This clonotype was detected ten times or more. This chain connects TRBV29-1 to TRBJ2-5, with D possibly TRBD1 on 6 matching bases. The germline V and J ends were trimmed by 5 bases and 2 bases, with 15 bases remaining between them. Germline CDR1 reads SQVTM; CDR2 reads ANQGSEA. The CDR3 length is 14 residues. DNA for the CDR3: TGCAGCGTTCGGATTTGGACAGTACAAGAGACCCAGTACTTC. Protein: CSVRIWTVQETQYF. The entire variable domain, with the rest obtained from reference TRBV29-1 and TRBJ2-5, is as follows: SAVISQKPSRDICQRGTSLTIQCQVDSQVTMMFWYRQQPGQSLTLIATANQGSEATYESGFVIDKFPISRPNLTFSTLTVSNMSPEDSSIYLCSVRIWTVQETQYFGPGTRLLVL.

V and J are TRBV4-1 and TRBJ2-7; possibly TRBD2 for D (5 bases). The DNA matches TRBJ2-4 better at its end, which makes the J call doubtful. This CDR3 comprises 14 residues. The germline CDR1 and CDR2 sequences are MGHRA and YSYEKL. The DNA of the CDR3 is TGCGCCAGCAGCCAAGTGAGGGCCAATTCCATTCAGTACTTC. Protein: CASSQVRANSIQYF.

Here the CDR3 reads CASSSTGEMDYEQYF. Here the CDR3 DNA reads TGCGCCAGCAGCTCCACAGGGGAAATGGACTACGAGCAGTACTTC. The chain recombines TRBV5-1 with TRBJ2-7, with 7 bases that match TRBD1. The ends lost 3 bases at V and 3 bases at J; junction bases unmatched: 9. The CDR3 runs 15 residues. Germline CDR1 SGHRS, CDR2 YFSETQ.

This clonotype was found a few times. The V gene is TRBV4-3, the J gene TRBJ2-2, with a tentative D call TRBD1 (6 bases). Trimming removed 4 bases at V and 7 bases at J, with 16 bases between. The CDR3 is made up of 15 amino acids. Germline CDR1 reads LGHNA; CDR2 reads YSLEER. CDR3 sequence: CASSPEPGASGELFF. CDR3 sequence (DNA): TGCGCCAGCAGCCCAGAGCCAGGGGCGAGCGGGGAGCTGTTTTTT.

DNA for the CDR3: TGTGCCAGCTCACTCGCCTGGGAAGTTCGAGAGACCCAGTACTTC. Protein sequence: CASSLAWEVRETQYF. The chain couples TRBV18 to TRBJ2-5; D remains unclear. V dropped 4 bases and J dropped 4 bases, with 16 bases sitting between them. In germline, CDR1 is KGHSH, CDR2 LQKENI. The CDR3 consists of 15 residues.

This clonotype was seen once. At one boundary the junction diverges from the germline segment, which might be a read error. This rearrangement joins TRBV12-3 or TRBV12-4 to TRBJ2-7, with a weak D call TRBD2 (5 bases). The CDR3 loop spans 12 amino acids. CDR3: CANSFPGNEQYF. In DNA, the CDR3 is TGTGCCAACAGTTTTCCCGGGAACGAGCAGTACTTC.

This clonotype was picked up many times. The CDR3 protein is CASGPGTTIEQYF. CDR3 nucleotides: TGTGCTAGTGGTCCAGGGACTACTATCGAGCAGTACTTC. The V call is TRBV12-5, the J call TRBJ2-7, with 7 bases aligning to TRBD2. This CDR3 spans 13 amino acids. V was clipped by 5 bases and J by 6 bases; unmatched bases: 7. Germline CDR1 LGHNT, CDR2 FRNRAP.

The sample holds many counts of this clonotype. The genes are TRBV25-1 and TRBJ2-7; TRBD2 matches at 12 bases. The trim removed 3 bases at V and 5 bases at J, leaving 8 bases unmatched. This CDR3 region has 16 residues. Germline values: CDR1 MGHDK, CDR2 SYGVNS. In nucleotides, the CDR3 is TGTGCCAGCAGTGATCGCGTGACTAGCGGGAGTAACGAGCAGTACTTC. Translating it yields CASSDRVTSGSNEQYF.

This clonotype showed up just a few times. The chain recombines TRBV27 with TRBJ2-1, with 8 bases fitting TRBD2. With 7 bases clipped from V and 0 bases from J, the junction kept 2 bases outside the gene matches. Germline V gene sequence: CDR1 MNHEY, CDR2 SMNVEV (reference sequence). The CDR3 is 14 residues long. For the CDR3, the DNA is TGTGCCAGCAAAAGCGGGAGCTCCTACAATGAGCAGTTCTTC. Its translation: CASKSGSSYNEQFF.

V is TRBV12-5 and J is TRBJ2-1; the match to TRBD1 covers 7 bases. The germline CDR1 and CDR2 sequences are LGHNT and FRNRAP. The CDR3 is 15 residues long. Trimming cost V 4 bases and J 7 bases; bases outside gene matches: 10. CDR3 coding DNA: TGTGCTAGTGGTTCCAAGGGGGCGGAGAGAAATGAGCAGTTCTTC. Translating gives CASGSKGAERNEQFF.